These T cell receptor beta chains were read from a single sample in a study of regulatory T cells in long-lasting Graves disease. TCRdb itself ran the multiplex PCR reads through MiXCR, one entry per CDR3 protein. The data hold roughly 500,000 distinct CDR3 sequences, with around 12% observed a single time. The same specimen was also included in a second study, on T cells in Graves' hyperthyroidism and ophthalmopathy.

The sample in question was peripheral blood mononuclear cells (PBMCs), obtained at new diagnosis, from a patient treated with antithyroid drugs. These receptors were collected from a woman younger than 45 with Graves disease. Both conserved end residues are part of each CDR3. A D gene is named only where the DNA matches it firmly. Some rows mark clone size as missing; the rest say once, few, many or name a class of expanded clone.

d_call: -; v_call: TRBV18; j_call: TRBJ2-3; clone_size: -; cdr3_aa: CASSPRQGPDTQYF; cdr3_nt: TGTGCCAGCTCACCACGGCAGGGTCCAGATACGCAGTATTTT
d_call: TRBD2; v_call: TRBV24-1; j_call: TRBJ2-1; clone_size: -; cdr3_aa: CATSDPLGGAGDSQNEQFF; cdr3_nt: TGTGCCACCAGTGACCCTCTGGGGGGTGCGGGAGATTCCCAAAATGAGCAGTTCTTC
d_call: -; v_call: TRBV20-1; j_call: TRBJ1-1; clone_size: many; cdr3_aa: CSARKAGSSGSEAFF; cdr3_nt: TGCAGTGCTAGAAAGGCAGGTTCGTCCGGCTCTGAAGCTTTCTTT
d_call: -; v_call: TRBV6-1; j_call: TRBJ2-1; clone_size: -; cdr3_aa: CASYFRGTAYNEQFF; cdr3_nt: TGTGCCAGCTACTTCCGTGGGACGGCCTACAATGAGCAGTTCTTC
d_call: -; v_call: TRBV2; j_call: TRBJ2-5; clone_size: many; cdr3_aa: CAIDPFGKTQYF; cdr3_nt: TGTGCCATCGACCCCTTCGGGAAGACCCAGTACTTC
d_call: -; v_call: TRBV3-1; j_call: TRBJ1-2; clone_size: many; cdr3_aa: CASSHPDGYGYTF; cdr3_nt: TGTGCCAGCAGCCATCCGGACGGCTATGGCTACACCTTC
d_call: -; v_call: TRBV6-1; j_call: TRBJ1-4; clone_size: many; cdr3_aa: CASTGATNEKLFF; cdr3_nt: TGTGCCAGTACAGGTGCAACTAATGAAAAACTGTTTTTT
d_call: TRBD1; v_call: TRBV7-2; j_call: TRBJ1-5; clone_size: many; cdr3_aa: CASSSQTGVGQPQHF; cdr3_nt: TGTGCCAGCAGCTCCCAGACAGGGGTGGGTCAGCCCCAGCATTTT
d_call: -; v_call: TRBV18; j_call: TRBJ1-5; clone_size: many; cdr3_aa: CASSLLQGDRPQHF; cdr3_nt: TGTGCCAGCTCACTCCTACAGGGAGATCGTCCCCAGCATTTT
d_call: -; v_call: TRBV7-3; j_call: TRBJ2-1; clone_size: many; cdr3_aa: CASSPGGSEQFF; cdr3_nt: TGTGCCAGCAGCCCTGGTGGGAGTGAGCAGTTCTTC
d_call: TRBD2; v_call: TRBV6-2/TRBV6-3; j_call: TRBJ2-1; clone_size: many; cdr3_aa: CASSRGTSGVGNEQFF; cdr3_nt: TGTGCCAGCAGTAGAGGGACTAGCGGGGTTGGGAATGAGCAGTTCTTC
d_call: TRBD2; v_call: TRBV2; j_call: TRBJ2-1; clone_size: many; cdr3_aa: CASYDSRDYPEDEQFF; cdr3_nt: TGTGCCAGTTACGATTCACGGGACTACCCTGAAGATGAGCAGTTCTTC
d_call: -; v_call: TRBV2; j_call: TRBJ2-3; clone_size: many; cdr3_aa: CASSEALGGAKDTQYF; cdr3_nt: TGTGCCAGCAGTGAAGCGCTAGGTGGGGCGAAAGATACGCAGTATTTT
d_call: -; v_call: TRBV24-1; j_call: TRBJ1-1; clone_size: many; cdr3_aa: CATSDDYSEAFF; cdr3_nt: TGTGCCACCAGTGATGATTATTCTGAAGCTTTCTTT
d_call: -; v_call: TRBV20-1; j_call: TRBJ2-7; clone_size: many; cdr3_aa: CSARDALAGSFYEQYF; cdr3_nt: TGCAGTGCTAGAGATGCGTTGGCAGGTTCGTTCTACGAGCAGTACTTC
d_call: TRBD1; v_call: TRBV18; j_call: TRBJ2-3; clone_size: few; cdr3_aa: CASTPLGGSDTQYF; cdr3_nt: TGTGCCAGCACACCCTTAGGGGGCTCCGATACGCAGTATTTT
d_call: -; v_call: TRBV20-1; j_call: TRBJ2-3; clone_size: many; cdr3_aa: CSASNRRSSTDTQYF; cdr3_nt: TGCAGTGCTTCGAACAGACGCTCTAGCACAGATACGCAGTATTTT
d_call: -; v_call: TRBV25-1; j_call: TRBJ2-3; clone_size: -; cdr3_aa: CASSPGEVREVSDTQYF; cdr3_nt: TGTGCCAGCTCCCCGGGCGAGGTTCGAGAAGTCTCTGATACGCAGTATTTT
d_call: -; v_call: TRBV13; j_call: TRBJ2-1; clone_size: few; cdr3_aa: CASSFGRAQGYNEQFF; cdr3_nt: TGTGCCAGCAGCTTTGGTCGGGCCCAGGGCTACAATGAGCAGTTCTTC
d_call: -; v_call: TRBV20-1; j_call: TRBJ2-1; clone_size: -; cdr3_aa: CSASISGRGYNEHFF; cdr3_nt: TGCAGTGCTAGCATCAGTGGGCGGGGATACAATGAGCACTTCTTC
d_call: TRBD2; v_call: TRBV28; j_call: TRBJ2-1; clone_size: many; cdr3_aa: CASSLAGGPSNEQFF; cdr3_nt: TGTGCCAGCAGTTTGGCGGGAGGGCCCAGCAATGAGCAGTTCTTC
d_call: -; v_call: TRBV7-9; j_call: TRBJ1-5; clone_size: many; cdr3_aa: CASSRGNQPQHF; cdr3_nt: TGTGCCAGCAGCCGAGGGAATCAGCCCCAGCATTTT
d_call: -; v_call: TRBV20-1; j_call: TRBJ2-1; clone_size: -; cdr3_aa: CSARGLLSEQFF; cdr3_nt: TGCAGTGCTAGGGGTCTATTGAGTGAGCAGTTCTTC
d_call: TRBD2; v_call: TRBV6-5; j_call: TRBJ2-7; clone_size: many; cdr3_aa: CASSSLAGGRGTYEQYF; cdr3_nt: TGTGCCAGCAGTTCACTAGCGGGAGGTCGGGGGACCTACGAGCAGTACTTC
d_call: -; v_call: TRBV25-1; j_call: TRBJ1-1; clone_size: -; cdr3_aa: CASSGPGANTEAFF; cdr3_nt: TGTGCCAGCAGTGGACCGGGAGCGAACACTGAAGCTTTCTTT
d_call: TRBD2; v_call: TRBV11-2; j_call: TRBJ2-7; clone_size: few; cdr3_aa: CASSLGTLAGVREQHF; cdr3_nt: TGTGCCAGCAGCTTGGGGACACTAGCGGGAGTAAGAGAGCAGCACTTC
d_call: TRBD2; v_call: TRBV27; j_call: TRBJ2-3; clone_size: many; cdr3_aa: CASSILADYTDTQYF; cdr3_nt: TGTGCCAGCAGCATACTAGCGGACTACACAGATACGCAGTATTTT
d_call: -; v_call: TRBV20-1; j_call: TRBJ2-7; clone_size: -; cdr3_aa: CSARASGLTSYEQYF; cdr3_nt: TGCAGTGCTAGAGCTAGTGGGTTGACTAGCTACGAGCAGTACTTC
d_call: TRBD1; v_call: TRBV19; j_call: TRBJ1-4; clone_size: many; cdr3_aa: CASGHRDRVSTNEKLFF; cdr3_nt: TGTGCCAGTGGCCACAGGGACAGGGTGTCAACTAATGAAAAACTGTTTTTT
d_call: -; v_call: TRBV7-2; j_call: TRBJ2-3; clone_size: many; cdr3_aa: CASSQDSDTQYF; cdr3_nt: TGTGCCAGCAGCCAGGACTCCGATACGCAGTATTTT
d_call: -; v_call: TRBV10-3; j_call: TRBJ2-6; clone_size: many; cdr3_aa: CAISDTEGSGANVLTF; cdr3_nt: TGTGCCATCAGTGACACGGAAGGCTCTGGGGCCAACGTCCTGACTTTC
d_call: TRBD2; v_call: TRBV7-2; j_call: TRBJ2-1; clone_size: many; cdr3_aa: CASSELAGESFF; cdr3_nt: TGTGCCAGCAGTGAACTAGCGGGAGAGTCGTTCTTC
d_call: -; v_call: TRBV6-1; j_call: TRBJ2-2; clone_size: many; cdr3_aa: CASRADGELFF; cdr3_nt: TGTGCCAGCAGGGCAGACGGGGAGCTGTTTTTT
d_call: -; v_call: TRBV6-1; j_call: TRBJ1-2; clone_size: many; cdr3_aa: CASRTQVGDYGYTF; cdr3_nt: TGTGCCAGCAGGACCCAGGTGGGGGACTATGGCTACACCTTC
d_call: -; v_call: TRBV30; j_call: TRBJ2-1; clone_size: few; cdr3_aa: CAWSPRSRLGSYNEQFF; cdr3_nt: TGTGCCTGGAGTCCCCGGTCCCGCTTGGGTTCCTACAATGAGCAGTTCTTC
d_call: TRBD1; v_call: TRBV20-1; j_call: TRBJ1-1; clone_size: many; cdr3_aa: CSARDGGRGGNTEAFF; cdr3_nt: TGCAGTGCTAGAGATGGGGGCAGGGGGGGGAACACTGAAGCTTTCTTT
d_call: -; v_call: TRBV29-1; j_call: TRBJ1-2; clone_size: many; cdr3_aa: CSAGGVMDYGYTF; cdr3_nt: TGCAGCGCCGGGGGGGTGATGGACTATGGCTACACCTTC
d_call: TRBD2; v_call: TRBV6-5; j_call: TRBJ2-1; clone_size: many; cdr3_aa: CASSYVGYGGRSNEQFF; cdr3_nt: TGTGCCAGCAGTTACGTCGGGTATGGCGGGAGATCCAATGAGCAGTTCTTC
d_call: -; v_call: TRBV20-1; j_call: TRBJ2-5; clone_size: many; cdr3_aa: CSAGQGPQETQYF; cdr3_nt: TGCAGTGCCGGCCAAGGACCCCAAGAGACCCAGTACTTC
d_call: TRBD2; v_call: TRBV9; j_call: TRBJ2-1; clone_size: -; cdr3_aa: CASSPAGGSNEQFF; cdr3_nt: TGTGCCAGCAGTCCGGCGGGAGGGAGCAATGAGCAGTTCTTC
d_call: -; v_call: TRBV28; j_call: TRBJ1-4; clone_size: -; cdr3_aa: CASSTHPSRATNEKLFF; cdr3_nt: TGTGCCAGCAGTACTCACCCGTCACGGGCAACTAATGAAAAACTGTTTTTT
d_call: TRBD1; v_call: TRBV11-2; j_call: TRBJ2-1; clone_size: many; cdr3_aa: CASSATGSLRNEQFF; cdr3_nt: TGTGCCAGCAGCGCGACAGGGTCCTTACGGAATGAGCAGTTCTTC
d_call: -; v_call: TRBV19; j_call: TRBJ2-2; clone_size: medium-sized; cdr3_aa: CASSISPRLSTGELFF; cdr3_nt: TGTGCCAGTAGTATTTCCCCGCGACTGTCGACCGGGGAGCTGTTTTTT
d_call: -; v_call: TRBV30; j_call: TRBJ1-3; clone_size: many; cdr3_aa: CAWSVNGRNTIYF; cdr3_nt: TGTGCCTGGAGTGTAAACGGGAGAAACACCATATATTTT
d_call: -; v_call: TRBV6-6; j_call: TRBJ1-2; clone_size: many; cdr3_aa: CASSYSSGGGYTF; cdr3_nt: TGTGCCAGCAGTTACTCGTCGGGCGGTGGCTACACCTTC
d_call: TRBD2; v_call: TRBV15; j_call: TRBJ2-1; clone_size: few; cdr3_aa: CATSRGSGSGSIYNEQFF; cdr3_nt: TGTGCCACCAGCAGAGGTAGCGGGAGTGGTAGTATATACAATGAGCAGTTCTTC